This record looks at one T cell receptor (beta chain) sequence and its context. The target antigen is unknown. These data belong to a study of cytotoxic CD8 clonotypes in ibrutinib-treated CLL. Study background: Treatment had run for a median about twelve months, range 6 to 36, when response samples were taken.

Study-wide findings and caveats: Against age-matched healthy donors, baseline clonality ran higher and tracked circulating CD8+ T-cell counts. Higher clonality was seen at ibrutinib response and a return toward baseline at progression.

Frozen PBMC stocks contributed 2 to 2.5 micrograms of genomic DNA to the TCR beta libraries. Using immunoSEQ multiplex PCR, the repertoire was profiled, and TCRdb retains in-frame clones only, with some absent. Of around 97,000 clones in the sample, approximately 80% were seen once. This CDR3 spans 15 amino acids. Deletions cut 4 bases from V and 4 bases from J, with 17 bases between. The V gene's germline CDR1 is SGHAT and CDR2 FQNNGV. The clonotype originates from a human donor with chronic lymphocytic leukemia. The rearrangement uses TRBV11-2 and TRBJ2-7; a weak D match, TRBD1 (6 bases). This specimen consisted of PBMCs, obtained after 12 months of ibrutinib treatment. CDR3 in DNA: TGTGCCAGCAGCTCCTACAGGGTTCTCAATTACGAGCAGTACTTC. It translates to CASSSYRVLNYEQYF.